The 14 T cell receptor beta chains reported below all come from one sample, sequenced in a study of beta chain features in type 1 diabetes. General study points: Moderate yet significant TCRB CDR3 shortening was seen in Type 1 diabetes patients in all four CD4+ subsets.

Expressed TCRB transcripts got sequenced, as all isolated RNA was reverse transcribed. Sequencing was performed with immunoSEQ multiplex PCR; in TCRdb, only in-frame clones are kept and a portion is missing. The table records around 650,000 clones, 9.5% to 15% of them present only once. No antigens are known for them. Specimen: naive CD4+ T cells from blood. The receptor source for this set is a man aged 30 to 45 with type 1 diabetes.

This clone came up a few times. The CDR3 DNA follows: TGTGCCAGCAGCTCGCACGGGCCTGCGAATTCACCCCTCCACTTT. The encoded protein is CASSSHGPANSPLHF. The chain combines TRBV7-2 with TRBJ1-6; D is unresolved. Germline V lookup: CDR1 SGHTA, CDR2 FQGNSA. V was shortened by 4 bases and J by 7 bases, with 14 bases between the two germline ends. CDR3 length: 15 amino acids.

V gene TRBV25-1 combines with J gene TRBJ2-6; D not resolved. The ends were cut back, 4 bases at V and 8 bases at J, with 12 bases in the middle. In germline, CDR1 is MGHDK, CDR2 SYGVNS. This CDR3 has 14 amino acids. CDR3 DNA sequence: TGTGCCAGCAGTGTAAACAGCCAACCCAACGTCCTGACTTTC. Translated: CASSVNSQPNVLTF.

This chain uses TRBV29-1 with TRBJ2-7, with 8 bases identical to TRBD1. Trimming removed 5 bases from V and 0 bases from J; junction bases left unmatched: 9. The CDR3 contains 15 residues. CDR1 is SQVTM, CDR2 ANQGSEA, per germline. DNA of the CDR3: TGCAGCGTTACAATCCGGGACAGGAGCTCCTACGAGCAGTACTTC. Amino acids: CSVTIRDRSSYEQYF.

This clone was detected only a few times. This rearrangement joins TRBV4-3 to TRBJ2-3; 8 bases are a match to TRBD1. This CDR3 has 16 residues. Germline V lookup: CDR1 LGHNA, CDR2 YSLEER. The junction had 4 bases not matched to a gene; V was cut back by 0 bases and J by 2 bases. The CDR3 here is CASSQDRDRPTDTQYF. Here the CDR3 DNA reads TGCGCCAGCAGCCAAGATAGGGACAGGCCCACAGATACGCAGTATTTT.

The sample holds a few counts of this clone. The chain uses TRBV7-9 and TRBJ1-2, with TRBD1 as a possible D gene (5 bases). The germline gives CDR1 SEHNR, CDR2 FQNEAQ (reference sequence). The CDR3 loop spans 16 amino acids. The V end lost 4 bases, the J end lost 1 base, and 16 bases lay between the germline ends. CDR3 bases: TGTGCCAGCAGCTCGACCTCCGGGACGGATAACTATGGCTACACCTTC. Protein sequence: CASSSTSGTDNYGYTF.

The rearrangement links TRBV7-2 to TRBJ2-1; 11 nucleotides agree with TRBD2. Per germline, CDR1 SGHTA and CDR2 FQGNSA. Germline trimming cut 5 bases from V and 3 bases from J; bases unmatched to any gene: 6. The CDR3 has 16 amino acids. DNA for the CDR3: TGTGCCAGCAGCAGAACTAGCGGGGGACGCTACAATGAGCAGTTCTTC. Amino acid sequence: CASSRTSGGRYNEQFF.

This clone was counted only a few times. V and J are TRBV29-1 and TRBJ1-3; tentative D call: TRBD1 (6 bases). Germline CDR1 reads SQVTM; CDR2 reads ANQGSEA. Trimming pared 0 bases from V and 5 bases from J, leaving 17 bases between. The CDR3 extends over 16 amino acids. CDR3 sequence: CSVEDRSGASRNTIYF. CDR3 nucleotides: TGCAGCGTTGAAGATCGCTCAGGGGCCTCAAGAAACACCATATATTTT. Combining the CDR3 with reference TRBV29-1 and TRBJ1-3 gives the whole variable domain SAVISQKPSRDICQRGTSLTIQCQVDSQVTMMFWYRQQPGQSLTLIATANQGSEATYESGFVIDKFPISRPNLTFSTLTVSNMSPEDSSIYLCSVEDRSGASRNTIYFGEGSWLTVV.

This clone showed up just a few times. J is TRBJ2-2 and V is TRBV6-6; D uncertain. Between the trimmed V and J ends, which lost 6 bases and 5 bases, there was a span of 16 bases. The CDR3 runs to 15 residues. Germline loops: CDR1 MNHNY, CDR2 SVGAGI (reference sequence). The CDR3 loop reads CASSPQEGWTGELFF. The CDR3 DNA follows: TGTGCCAGCAGCCCTCAAGAAGGCTGGACCGGGGAGCTGTTTTTT.

This clone has more than one count but fewer than ten. The CDR3 DNA sequence: TGTGCCAGCAGCCCCGACAGGAATGAAAAACTGTTTTTT. It specifies CASSPDRNEKLFF. The chain has TRBV7-2 and TRBJ1-4; D might be TRBD1 (6 bases). Looked up from germline, CDR1 is SGHTA and CDR2 is FQGNSA. V was pared by 5 bases and J by 5 bases, with 9 bases between. This CDR3 has 13 residues.

This chain joins TRBV7-3 and TRBJ1-6; tentative D call: TRBD1 (6 bases). CDR1 SGHTA and CDR2 FQGTGA come from the germline V gene. This CDR3 spans 14 amino acids. The V and J ends lost 5 bases and 9 bases respectively, with 14 bases between them. Here the CDR3 reads CASSTAGAGSPLHF. Here the CDR3 DNA reads TGTGCCAGCAGCACCGCGGGGGCTGGTTCACCCCTCCACTTT.

This clone was detected only once. The same CDR3 is also encoded by other DNA sequences in this sample. The V call is TRBV2, the J call TRBJ2-7, with no clear D. The CDR3 covers 11 residues. V lost 3 bases and J 4 bases, leaving 4 bases between the germline ends. Germline assignment: CDR1 SNHLY and CDR2 FYNNEI. The CDR3: CASSEIYEQYF. Written as DNA, the CDR3 is TGTGCCAGCAGTGAGATTTACGAGCAGTACTTC.

This clone has only a few counts. CDR3 sequence reads: CASSQDGYRSTGELFF. The CDR3 DNA follows: TGCGCCAGCAGCCAAGATGGGTACAGGTCAACCGGGGAGCTGTTTTTT. The chain recombines TRBV4-3 with TRBJ2-2, with a possible D match to TRBD1 (5 bases). This CDR3 is built from 16 residues. In germline, CDR1 is LGHNA, CDR2 YSLEER. Trimming stripped 0 bases from V and 5 bases from J, with 13 bases between.

The chain employs TRBV14 and TRBJ1-2; D is unclear. The germline V gene has CDR1 SGHDN and CDR2 FVKESK. With 0 bases removed from V and 8 bases from J, the gap between germline ends came to 13 bases. The CDR3 extends over 14 amino acids. As DNA, the CDR3 is TGTGCCAGCAGCCAAGACCCCACAGATCAAGGCTACACCTTC. Encoded protein: CASSQDPTDQGYTF.

On this clone: This CDR3 is also generated by other DNA sequences in the sample. The genes are TRBV7-9 and TRBJ2-7; D tentatively fits TRBD1 or TRBD2 (5 bases each). Germline CDR1 SEHNR, CDR2 FQNEAQ (reference sequence). The CDR3 has 14 amino acids. The V gene lost 1 base and the J gene lost 0 bases, with 7 bases spanning the gap. In nucleotides, the CDR3 is TGTGCCAGCAGCTTAGGGGGACGCTCCTACGAGCAGTACTTC. This codes for CASSLGGRSYEQYF.